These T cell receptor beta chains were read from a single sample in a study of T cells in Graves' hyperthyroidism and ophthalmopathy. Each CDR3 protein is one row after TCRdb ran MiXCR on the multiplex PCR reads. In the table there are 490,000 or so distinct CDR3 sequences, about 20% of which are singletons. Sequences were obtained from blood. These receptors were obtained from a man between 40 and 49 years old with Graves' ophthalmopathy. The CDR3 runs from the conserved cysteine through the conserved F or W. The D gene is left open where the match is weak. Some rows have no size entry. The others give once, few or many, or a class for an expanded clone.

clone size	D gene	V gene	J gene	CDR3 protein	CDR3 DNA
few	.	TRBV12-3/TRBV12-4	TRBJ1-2	CPSSASPFYGYTF	TGTCCCAGCAGTGCGAGTCCGTTCTATGGCTACACCTTC
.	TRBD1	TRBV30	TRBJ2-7	CAWSGEGGRIYEQYF	TGTGCCTGGAGTGGCGAAGGGGGCAGGATCTACGAGCAGTACTTC
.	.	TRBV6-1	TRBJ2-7	CASSEPTFGRRSYEQYF	TGTGCCAGCAGTGAACCGACCTTTGGACGTCGCTCCTACGAGCAGTACTTC
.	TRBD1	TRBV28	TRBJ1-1	CASSSRTGAEAFF	TGTGCCAGCAGTTCCCGGACAGGTGCTGAAGCTTTCTTT
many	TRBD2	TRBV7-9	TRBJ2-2	CASSSEVAGTVGELFF	TGTGCCAGCAGCTCAGAGGTAGCGGGGACGGTCGGGGAGCTGTTTTTT
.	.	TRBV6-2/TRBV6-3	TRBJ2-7	CASSVEPDNSYEQYF	TGTGCCAGCAGCGTGGAGCCGGATAACTCCTACGAGCAGTACTTC
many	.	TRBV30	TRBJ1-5	CAWSLPGVAGNQPQHF	TGTGCCTGGAGCCTTCCGGGGGTAGCTGGCAATCAGCCCCAGCATTTT
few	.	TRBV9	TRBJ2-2	CASSVADSTGELFF	TGTGCCAGCAGCGTAGCGGACAGCACCGGGGAGCTGTTTTTT
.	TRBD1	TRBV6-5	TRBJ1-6	CASTRDRANSPLHF	TGTGCCAGCACCCGCGACAGGGCTAATTCACCCCTCCACTTT
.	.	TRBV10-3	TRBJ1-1	CAIRDTYSNTEAFF	TGTGCCATCAGGGACACCTATTCGAACACTGAAGCTTTCTTT
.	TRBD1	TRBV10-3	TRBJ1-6	CAISRDRGEALHF	TGTGCCATCAGTCGGGACAGGGGGGAAGCCCTCCACTTT
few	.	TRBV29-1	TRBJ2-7	CSVGQGYSYEQYF	TGCAGCGTTGGGCAGGGATATTCCTACGAGCAGTACTTC
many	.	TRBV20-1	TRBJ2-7	CSARGDTLYEQYF	TGCAGTGCTAGAGGAGACACGCTCTACGAGCAGTACTTC
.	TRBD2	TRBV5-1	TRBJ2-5	CASSHGTSGGERQETQYF	TGCGCCAGCAGCCATGGGACTAGCGGGGGGGAGAGGCAAGAGACCCAGTACTTC
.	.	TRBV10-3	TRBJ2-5	CAISESWQGGAETQYF	TGTGCCATCAGTGAGTCCTGGCAGGGTGGTGCGGAGACCCAGTACTTC
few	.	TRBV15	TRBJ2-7	CATSIRGGLHEQYF	TGTGCCACCAGCATAAGGGGGGGCCTCCACGAGCAGTACTTC
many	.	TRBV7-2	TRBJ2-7	CASSLVAPGPVGAYEQYF	TGTGCCAGCAGCTTAGTTGCCCCTGGACCGGTGGGGGCCTACGAGCAGTACTTC
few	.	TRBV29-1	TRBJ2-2	CSVDTGELFF	TGCAGCGTTGATACCGGGGAGCTGTTTTTT
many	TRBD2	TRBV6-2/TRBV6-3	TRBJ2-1	CASSYSIVERGEQFF	TGTGCCAGCAGTTACTCGATCGTAGAGCGGGGTGAGCAGTTCTTC
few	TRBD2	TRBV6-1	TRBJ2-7	CASSFSGNSYEQYF	TGTGCCAGCAGTTTTAGCGGGAACTCCTACGAGCAGTACTTC
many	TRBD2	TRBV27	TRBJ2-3	CASSLPQASGSTDTQYF	TGTGCCAGCAGTTTACCCCAGGCTAGCGGGAGCACAGATACGCAGTATTTT
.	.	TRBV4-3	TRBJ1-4	CASSQEWRGPRNEKLFF	TGCGCCAGCAGCCAAGAATGGCGGGGACCGAGAAATGAAAAACTGTTTTTT
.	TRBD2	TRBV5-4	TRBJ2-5	CASSPKGRGGQETQYF	TGTGCCAGCAGCCCGAAAGGGCGGGGGGGCCAAGAGACCCAGTACTTC
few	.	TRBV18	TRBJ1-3	CASSPRRAGGNTIYF	TGTGCCAGCTCACCGCGTCGGGCAGGAGGAAACACCATATATTTT
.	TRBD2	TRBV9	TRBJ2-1	CASSVEGRGSYNEQFF	TGTGCCAGCAGCGTAGAAGGGCGGGGGTCCTACAATGAGCAGTTCTTC
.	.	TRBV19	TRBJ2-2	CASSVRRQANTGELFF	TGTGCCAGCAGTGTACGTCGGCAGGCGAACACCGGGGAGCTGTTTTTT
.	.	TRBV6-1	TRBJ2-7	CAISESKGDRHYNEQYF	TGTGCCATCAGTGAGTCAAAGGGGGACCGACACTACAATGAGCAGTACTTC
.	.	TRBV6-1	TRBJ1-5	CASQFPGLFFLINQPQHF	TGTGCCAGCCAATTTCCGGGACTATTTTTCCTCATAAATCAGCCCCAGCATTTT
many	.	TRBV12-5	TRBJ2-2	CASDSPNTGELFF	TGTGCTAGCGACAGCCCGAACACCGGGGAGCTGTTTTTT
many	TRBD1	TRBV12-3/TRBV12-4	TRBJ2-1	CASSYMTGFSYNEQFF	TGTGCCAGCAGTTACATGACAGGGTTTTCCTACAATGAGCAGTTCTTC
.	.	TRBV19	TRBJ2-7	CASSLGDIYEQYF	TGTGCCAGTAGTTTGGGGGACATCTACGAGCAGTACTTC
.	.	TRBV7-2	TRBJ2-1	CASSLDALNEQFF	TGTGCCAGCAGCTTAGATGCGCTTAATGAGCAGTTCTTC
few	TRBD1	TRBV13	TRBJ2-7	CASSSARDRLRASSYEQYF	TGTGCCAGCAGCTCAGCCCGGGACAGGCTGCGGGCGAGCTCCTACGAGCAGTACTTC
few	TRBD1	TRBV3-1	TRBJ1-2	CASSQSGQGAGYTF	TGTGCCAGCAGCCAATCCGGACAGGGGGCTGGCTACACCTTC
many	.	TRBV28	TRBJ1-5	CAIQGSSNQPQHF	TGTGCCATTCAGGGTAGCAGCAATCAGCCCCAGCATTTT
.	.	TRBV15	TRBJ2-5	CATRRLSEETQYF	TGTGCCACCAGAAGATTGAGTGAGGAGACCCAGTACTTC
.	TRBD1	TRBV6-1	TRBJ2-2	CASSWNPGGAAGELFF	TGTGCCAGCAGTTGGAATCCAGGGGGCGCGGCCGGGGAGCTGTTTTTT
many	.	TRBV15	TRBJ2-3	CATSRDDGQTDTQYF	TGTGCCACCAGCAGAGATGACGGTCAGACAGATACGCAGTATTTT
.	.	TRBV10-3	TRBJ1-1	CAIRGGGAKGTEAFF	TGTGCCATCCGTGGGGGGGGGGCCAAGGGCACTGAAGCTTTCTTT
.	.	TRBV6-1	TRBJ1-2	CASTEIQGRGYTF	TGTGCCAGCACCGAGATACAGGGTCGTGGCTACACCTTC
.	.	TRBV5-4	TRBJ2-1	CASSPLAINEQFF	TGTGCCAGCAGCCCCCTAGCCATCAATGAGCAGTTCTTC
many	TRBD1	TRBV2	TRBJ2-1	CASSRSGGYRTGVYNEQFF	TGTGCCAGCAGTAGGTCAGGGGGCTACCGAACTGGGGTTTACAATGAGCAGTTCTTC
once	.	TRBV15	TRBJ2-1	CATKLGGEVLNEQFF	TGTGCCACTAAACTTGGCGGGGAGGTCCTCAATGAGCAGTTCTTC
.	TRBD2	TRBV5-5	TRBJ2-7	CASSFFSSSGGAGEQYF	TGTGCCAGCAGCTTTTTTTCAAGTAGCGGGGGGGCCGGCGAGCAGTACTTC
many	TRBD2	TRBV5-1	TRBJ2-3	CASPGTSEGDTQYF	TGCGCCAGTCCCGGGACTAGCGAGGGAGATACGCAGTATTTT
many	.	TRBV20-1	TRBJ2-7	CSAARTGEQYF	TGCAGTGCTGCCCGGACGGGGGAGCAGTACTTC
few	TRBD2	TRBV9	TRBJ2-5	CASSVGPSSGRRWETQYF	TGTGCCAGCAGCGTAGGTCCGTCCAGCGGGAGACGTTGGGAGACCCAGTACTTC
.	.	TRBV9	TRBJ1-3	CASSVGGWGHSGNTIYF	TGTGCCAGCAGCGTAGGGGGATGGGGCCACTCTGGAAACACCATATATTTT
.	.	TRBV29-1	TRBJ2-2	CSVDIYTGELFF	TGCAGCGTTGACATTTACACCGGGGAGCTGTTTTTT
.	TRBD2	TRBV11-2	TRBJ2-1	CASRAGTSGRGHEQFF	TGTGCCAGCAGGGCCGGGACTAGCGGGAGAGGGCATGAGCAGTTCTTC
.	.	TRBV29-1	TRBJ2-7	CSKTGRKNSEQYF	TGCAGCAAAACAGGTCGGAAGAATTCCGAGCAGTACTTC
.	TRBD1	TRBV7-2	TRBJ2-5	CASSVGTDQETQYF	TGTGCCAGCAGCGTAGGGACAGATCAAGAGACCCAGTACTTC
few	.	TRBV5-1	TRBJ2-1	CASSLAFRDWSYNEQFF	TGCGCCAGCAGCTTGGCATTCCGGGACTGGAGCTACAATGAGCAGTTCTTC
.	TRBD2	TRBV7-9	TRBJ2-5	CASSLGLAGGPETQYF	TGTGCCAGCAGCTTAGGACTAGCGGGGGGGCCGGAGACCCAGTACTTC